This T cell receptor beta chain was sequenced for a study of blood T cell repertoires in COVID-19. At the level of the study: The United States, Italy and Spain supplied acute and convalescent COVID-19 samples.

V lost 2 bases and J lost 3; bases outside the gene matches: 1. The V gene's germline CDR1 is SGHRS and CDR2 YFSETQ. The CDR3 contains 15 residues. Authors' data handling: Amplifying reference gene primers gave estimates of nucleated cell counts. Here immunoSEQ multiplex PCR was the method, and the copy in TCRdb shows in-frame clones only, minus some. V and J calls plus clone size are reproduced from that table; the DNA served to infer D and trimming. The sample has 30,000 to 45,000 clones; 88% are singletons. The sequenced sample was peripheral blood. The sequence derives from a woman in her seventies with active COVID-19. The chain carries TRBV5-1 and TRBJ2-2, with TRBD2 matching 10 bases. The CDR3 coding sequence is TGCGCCAGCAGCTTTCTAGCGGGGGACACCGGGGAGCTGTTTTTT. This translates into CASSFLAGDTGELFF.